The T cell receptor beta chain under discussion was sequenced for a study of T cell responses to AZD1222 COVID-19 vaccine. Study-level findings and limits: Nearly half of the spike-specific TCRs reportedly recognize variant regions that carry no mutations. The CD4 TCRs associated with vaccination extended across spike and predominated at 160-218 and 743-854. Just 5 or 6 AZD1222 recipients tested seropositive at baseline.

A note on this clone: Its cognate antigen is unknown.

Germline CDR1 is MNHNS and CDR2 is SASEGT. The CDR3 is 14 amino acids. Trimming stripped 2 bases from V and 4 bases from J, with 11 bases between. Profiling relied on immunoSEQ multiplex PCR, and the TCRdb table lists in-frame clones only, not all of them. The repertoire includes tens of thousands of clones, approximately 80% of them detected once, and 27% sits in the top ten. This chain connects TRBV6-1 to TRBJ1-2; D is unclear. The source of this sequence is an adult who received the MenACWY meningococcal vaccine as a control. The sequencing here drew on peripheral blood, taken 28 days after the second dose of the MenACWY control vaccine. The CDR3 region is CASSELVLTYGYTF. The DNA for the CDR3 is TGTGCCAGCAGTGAATTGGTTTTAACCTATGGCTACACCTTC.